Listed here is a single TCR beta chain. Its antigen is still unknown. This record comes from a study of high-grade serous ovarian cancer treatment subgroups. At the level of the study: Each sample yielded on average around 7,000 unique TCR beta rearrangements from over 12,000 reads. Study-wide points: Tumors within one patient showed repertoire similarity of roughly 0.1 to 0.79.

Tumor tissue was taken before any definitive surgery or chemotherapy was given. Assay used: immunoSEQ multiplex PCR; TCRdb lists only in-frame clones, some missing. The sample consists of some 7,700 clones, around 78% of them appearing once. The CDR3 length is 19 residues. J lost 0 bases, V lost 1 base, and 11 bases had no gene match. Germline CDR1 is SGHVS and CDR2 is FNYEAQ. What was sequenced was tumor tissue. The genes are TRBV7-6 and TRBJ2-7, with 11 bases fitting TRBD2. The clonotype originates from a human donor with high-grade serous ovarian cancer. CDR3 loop: CASSLEALAGGYSSYEQYF. Written as DNA, the CDR3 is TGTGCCAGCAGCTTAGAGGCGCTAGCGGGGGGCTACAGCTCCTACGAGCAGTACTTC.